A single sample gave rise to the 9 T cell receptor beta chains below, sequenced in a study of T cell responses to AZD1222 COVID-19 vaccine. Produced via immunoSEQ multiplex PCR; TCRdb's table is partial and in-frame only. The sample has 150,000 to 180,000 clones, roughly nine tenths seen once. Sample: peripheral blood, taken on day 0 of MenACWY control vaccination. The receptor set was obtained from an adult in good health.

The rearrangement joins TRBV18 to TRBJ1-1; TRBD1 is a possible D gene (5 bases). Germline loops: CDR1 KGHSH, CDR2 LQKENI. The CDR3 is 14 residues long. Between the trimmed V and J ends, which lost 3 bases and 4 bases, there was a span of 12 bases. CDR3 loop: CASSPFTGGTEAFF. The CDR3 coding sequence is TGTGCCAGCTCACCTTTTACCGGGGGCACTGAAGCTTTCTTT.

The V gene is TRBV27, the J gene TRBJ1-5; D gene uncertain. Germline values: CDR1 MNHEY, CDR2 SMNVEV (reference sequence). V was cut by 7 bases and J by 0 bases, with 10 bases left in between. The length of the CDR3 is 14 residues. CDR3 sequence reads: CASKPGGSNQPQHF. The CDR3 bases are TGTGCCAGCAAGCCCGGCGGTAGCAATCAGCCCCAGCATTTT.

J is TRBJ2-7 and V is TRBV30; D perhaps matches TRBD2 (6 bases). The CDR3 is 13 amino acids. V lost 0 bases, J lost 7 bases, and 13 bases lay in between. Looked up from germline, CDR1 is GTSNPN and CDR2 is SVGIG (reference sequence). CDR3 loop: CAWSVGGPGEQYF. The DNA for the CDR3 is TGTGCCTGGAGTGTAGGAGGGCCGGGGGAGCAGTACTTC.

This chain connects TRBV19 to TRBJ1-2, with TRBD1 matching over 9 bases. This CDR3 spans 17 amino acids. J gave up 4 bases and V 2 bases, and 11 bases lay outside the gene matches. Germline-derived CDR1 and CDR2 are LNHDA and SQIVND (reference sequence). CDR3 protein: CASSIRQGVRASYGYTF. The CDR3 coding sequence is TGTGCCAGTAGTATACGACAGGGGGTACGCGCCTCCTATGGCTACACCTTC.

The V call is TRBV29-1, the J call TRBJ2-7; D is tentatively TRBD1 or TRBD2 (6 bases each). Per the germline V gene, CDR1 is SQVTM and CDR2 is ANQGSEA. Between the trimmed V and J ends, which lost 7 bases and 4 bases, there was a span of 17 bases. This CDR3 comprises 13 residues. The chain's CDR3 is CSATIRGRYEQYF. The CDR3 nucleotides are TGCAGCGCCACTATCCGGGGGCGGTACGAGCAGTACTTC.

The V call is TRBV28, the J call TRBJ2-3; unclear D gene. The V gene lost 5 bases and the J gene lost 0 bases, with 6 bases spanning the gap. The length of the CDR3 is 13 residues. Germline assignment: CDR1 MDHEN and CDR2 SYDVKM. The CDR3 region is CASSHISTDTQYF. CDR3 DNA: TGTGCCAGCAGTCACATTAGCACAGATACGCAGTATTTT.

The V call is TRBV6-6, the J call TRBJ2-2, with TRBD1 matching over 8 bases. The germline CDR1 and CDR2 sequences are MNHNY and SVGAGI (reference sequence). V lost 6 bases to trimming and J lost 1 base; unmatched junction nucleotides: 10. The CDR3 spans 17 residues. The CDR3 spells CASRRPSTGVNTGELFF. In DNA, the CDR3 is TGTGCCAGCAGACGACCCTCGACAGGGGTGAACACCGGGGAGCTGTTTTTT.

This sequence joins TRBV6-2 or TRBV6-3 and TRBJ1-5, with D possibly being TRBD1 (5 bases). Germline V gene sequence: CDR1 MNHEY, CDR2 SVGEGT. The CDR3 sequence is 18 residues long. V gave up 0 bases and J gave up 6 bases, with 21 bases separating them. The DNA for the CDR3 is TGTGCCAGCAGTTACTCGATGCCTGGGCAGGGAAATAGTCAGCCCCAGCATTTT. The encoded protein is CASSYSMPGQGNSQPQHF.

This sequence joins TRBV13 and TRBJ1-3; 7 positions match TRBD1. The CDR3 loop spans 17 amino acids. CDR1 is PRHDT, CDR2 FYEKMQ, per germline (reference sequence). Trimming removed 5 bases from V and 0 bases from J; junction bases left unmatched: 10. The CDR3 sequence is CASSPRQGRTSGNTIYF. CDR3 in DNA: TGTGCCAGCAGCCCGCGACAGGGAAGGACCTCTGGAAACACCATATATTTT.